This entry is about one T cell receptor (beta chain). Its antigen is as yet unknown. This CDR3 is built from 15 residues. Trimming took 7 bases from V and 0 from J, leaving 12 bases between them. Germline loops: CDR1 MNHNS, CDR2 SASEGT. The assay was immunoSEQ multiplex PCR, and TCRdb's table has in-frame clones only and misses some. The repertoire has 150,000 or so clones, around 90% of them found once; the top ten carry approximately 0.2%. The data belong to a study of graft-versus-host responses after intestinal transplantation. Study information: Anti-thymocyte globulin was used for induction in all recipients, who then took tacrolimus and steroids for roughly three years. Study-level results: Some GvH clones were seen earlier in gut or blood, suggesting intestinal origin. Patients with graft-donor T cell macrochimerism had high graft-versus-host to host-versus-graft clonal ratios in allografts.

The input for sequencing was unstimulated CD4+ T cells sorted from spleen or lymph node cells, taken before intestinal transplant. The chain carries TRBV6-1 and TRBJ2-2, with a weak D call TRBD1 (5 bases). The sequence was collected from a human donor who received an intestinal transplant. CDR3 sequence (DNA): TGTGCCAGCAACCCCCTGACAGCGAACACCGGGGAGCTGTTTTTT. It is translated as CASNPLTANTGELFF.